The rows below give T cell receptor beta chains drawn from one sample of a study of T-cell memory formation after mild COVID-19. TCRdb re-called the 5' RACE reads with MiXCR, one entry per CDR3 protein. The data contain about 180,000 distinct CDR3 sequences, approximately 17% of them singletons. Material: PBMCs or a T cell subset sorted from them (not recorded which). The receptor source for this set is a man in his late teens or twenties who had mild COVID-19 (a few samples of this study predate the infection). Cell type and time point are not known. Both conserved end residues are part of each CDR3. D genes are given only for firm matches. Part of the rows lack a size; the others show once, few, many or a class for expanded clones.

D gene: -
V gene: TRBV7-2
clone size: -
J gene: TRBJ2-3
CDR3 DNA: TGTGCCAGCAGCTTCCCCCTGGGAAGGGGAACAGATACGCAGTATTTT
CDR3 protein: CASSFPLGRGTDTQYF

D gene: -
V gene: TRBV20-1
clone size: -
J gene: TRBJ1-3
CDR3 DNA: TGCAGTGCTCTCATGAGACCTGGAAACACCATATATTTT
CDR3 protein: CSALMRPGNTIYF

D gene: -
V gene: TRBV7-2
clone size: -
J gene: TRBJ2-1
CDR3 DNA: TGTGCCAGCAGCCTAAGTTGGGACGTATGGCAGTTCTTC
CDR3 protein: CASSLSWDVWQFF

D gene: -
V gene: TRBV12-3/TRBV12-4
clone size: -
J gene: TRBJ1-1
CDR3 DNA: TGTGCCAGCAGTCTAAGGACCTCCCTGTTGGCTTTCTTT
CDR3 protein: CASSLRTSLLAFF

D gene: -
V gene: TRBV6-2/TRBV6-3
clone size: -
J gene: TRBJ1-2
CDR3 DNA: TGTGCCAGCGGCCGGGCCTATGGCTACACCTTC
CDR3 protein: CASGRAYGYTF

D gene: -
V gene: TRBV6-1
clone size: -
J gene: TRBJ1-2
CDR3 DNA: TGTGCCAGCAATTTAAGCGGCTCTGCAGGCTACACCTTC
CDR3 protein: CASNLSGSAGYTF

D gene: -
V gene: TRBV9
clone size: few
J gene: TRBJ1-6
CDR3 DNA: TGTGCCAGCAGCGTTACAGGGAGCCGACTTCCCCTCCACTTT
CDR3 protein: CASSVTGSRLPLHF

D gene: TRBD2
V gene: TRBV7-2
clone size: -
J gene: TRBJ2-7
CDR3 DNA: TGTGCCAGCAGCTTGGGGCGGGAGAACTACGAGCAGTACTTC
CDR3 protein: CASSLGRENYEQYF

D gene: TRBD1
V gene: TRBV12-3/TRBV12-4
clone size: once
J gene: TRBJ1-1
CDR3 DNA: TGTGCCAGCAGGGGGGGACAGGTTAACACTGAAGCTTTCTTT
CDR3 protein: CASRGGQVNTEAFF

D gene: -
V gene: TRBV6-5
clone size: -
J gene: TRBJ2-1
CDR3 DNA: TGTGCCAGCAGGGATCAGAGCTACAATGAGCAGTTCTTC
CDR3 protein: CASRDQSYNEQFF

D gene: TRBD1
V gene: TRBV24-1
clone size: few
J gene: TRBJ2-2
CDR3 DNA: TGTGCCACCAGTGATTCGACAGGGTTCACCGGGGAGCTGTTTTTT
CDR3 protein: CATSDSTGFTGELFF

D gene: -
V gene: TRBV20-1
clone size: few
J gene: TRBJ2-1
CDR3 DNA: TGCAGTGCTAGAGGCACAGGTGCCTCTTACAATGAGCAGTTCTTC
CDR3 protein: CSARGTGASYNEQFF

D gene: -
V gene: TRBV12-3/TRBV12-4
clone size: many
J gene: TRBJ2-5
CDR3 DNA: TGTGCCAGCAGTTTAAAGCGGACAGCCCAGTACTTC
CDR3 protein: CASSLKRTAQYF

D gene: -
V gene: TRBV7-9
clone size: few
J gene: TRBJ2-1
CDR3 DNA: TGTGCCAGCCTGGGACCCATGAGAGATTATGAGCAGTTCTTC
CDR3 protein: CASLGPMRDYEQFF

D gene: -
V gene: TRBV4-1
clone size: few
J gene: TRBJ1-4
CDR3 DNA: TGCGCCAGCAGCCACCTGGGGGGCGCGGAAAAACTGTTTTTT
CDR3 protein: CASSHLGGAEKLFF

D gene: -
V gene: TRBV7-9
clone size: few
J gene: TRBJ2-3
CDR3 DNA: TGTGCCAGCAGCAGGGGGACCCGCACAGATACGCAGTATTTT
CDR3 protein: CASSRGTRTDTQYF

D gene: -
V gene: TRBV20-1
clone size: few
J gene: TRBJ1-1
CDR3 DNA: TGCAGTGCTAGCAGGGCAGTCGACACTGAAGCTTTCTTT
CDR3 protein: CSASRAVDTEAFF

D gene: TRBD1
V gene: TRBV5-5
clone size: -
J gene: TRBJ1-5
CDR3 DNA: TGTGCCAGCAGCTTTCGAGGGACAGGGGAAAAAAAAGGCAATCAGCCCCAGCATTTT
CDR3 protein: CASSFRGTGEKKGNQPQHF

D gene: -
V gene: TRBV7-2
clone size: many
J gene: TRBJ2-5
CDR3 DNA: TGTGCCAGCAGCTTAGGAGCCCAAGAGACCCAGTACTTC
CDR3 protein: CASSLGAQETQYF

D gene: TRBD2
V gene: TRBV7-3
clone size: once
J gene: TRBJ2-3
CDR3 DNA: TGTGCCAGCAGCTTCAGCGGGGTAACAGATACGCAGTATTTT
CDR3 protein: CASSFSGVTDTQYF

D gene: TRBD2
V gene: TRBV7-2
clone size: few
J gene: TRBJ2-5
CDR3 DNA: TGTGCCAGCAGCCGAGCGGGGGGGCCGAGATGGCAAGAGACCCAGTACTTC
CDR3 protein: CASSRAGGPRWQETQYF

D gene: TRBD1
V gene: TRBV2
clone size: -
J gene: TRBJ1-5
CDR3 DNA: TGTGCCAGCAGGAAGACAGGGAATCAGCCCCAGCATTTT
CDR3 protein: CASRKTGNQPQHF

D gene: -
V gene: TRBV7-2
clone size: -
J gene: TRBJ1-4
CDR3 DNA: TGTGCCAGCAGCTTAGATACGGGGGCATATAAAAAACTGTTTTTT
CDR3 protein: CASSLDTGAYKKLFF

D gene: -
V gene: TRBV28
clone size: -
J gene: TRBJ2-6
CDR3 DNA: TGTGCCAGCAGTTTAATCCGTTCTGGGGCCAACGTCCTGACTTTC
CDR3 protein: CASSLIRSGANVLTF

D gene: -
V gene: TRBV14
clone size: -
J gene: TRBJ1-2
CDR3 DNA: TGTGCCAGCAGCCTTAACTTACAGGGAGACGGCTACACCTTC
CDR3 protein: CASSLNLQGDGYTF

D gene: -
V gene: TRBV4-3
clone size: many
J gene: TRBJ1-1
CDR3 DNA: TGCGCCAGCAGCCGGCGAGAGGGCGGCAGCGAAGCTTTCTTT
CDR3 protein: CASSRREGGSEAFF

D gene: TRBD1
V gene: TRBV6-2/TRBV6-3
clone size: few
J gene: TRBJ2-1
CDR3 DNA: TGTGCCAGCCTTCGACAGGGGGAGAATGAGCAGTTCTTC
CDR3 protein: CASLRQGENEQFF

D gene: TRBD1
V gene: TRBV5-5
clone size: few
J gene: TRBJ1-1
CDR3 DNA: TGTGCCAGCAGCCGGGACAGGGGGTACACTGAAGCTTTCTTT
CDR3 protein: CASSRDRGYTEAFF

D gene: TRBD1
V gene: TRBV4-3
clone size: -
J gene: TRBJ2-7
CDR3 DNA: TGCGCCAGCAGGCATCAAAGGACAGGGATCTACGAGCAGTACTTC
CDR3 protein: CASRHQRTGIYEQYF

D gene: TRBD2
V gene: TRBV6-2/TRBV6-3
clone size: many
J gene: TRBJ2-1
CDR3 DNA: TGTGCCAGCAGTTTGATAACGGGGGGAAACAATGAGCAGTTCTTC
CDR3 protein: CASSLITGGNNEQFF

D gene: -
V gene: TRBV18
clone size: -
J gene: TRBJ1-1
CDR3 DNA: TGTGCCAGCTCACCACGGGGGGAGATAACTGAAGCTTTCTTT
CDR3 protein: CASSPRGEITEAFF

D gene: -
V gene: TRBV18
clone size: many
J gene: TRBJ1-2
CDR3 DNA: TGTGCCAGCTCACCAGAGGGTAACTATGGCTACACCTTC
CDR3 protein: CASSPEGNYGYTF

D gene: -
V gene: TRBV20-1
clone size: -
J gene: TRBJ2-1
CDR3 DNA: TGCAGTGCTAGAAAAGCAGGCGGGGCTAATGAGCAGTTCTTC
CDR3 protein: CSARKAGGANEQFF

D gene: -
V gene: TRBV20-1
clone size: -
J gene: TRBJ1-1
CDR3 DNA: TGCAGTGCTAGAGATATACAGGGTGTCACTGAAGCTTTCTTT
CDR3 protein: CSARDIQGVTEAFF

D gene: -
V gene: TRBV10-3
clone size: -
J gene: TRBJ2-5
CDR3 DNA: TGTGCCATCAGTGGAAGGGACCTCGTGGAGACCCAGTACTTC
CDR3 protein: CAISGRDLVETQYF

D gene: -
V gene: TRBV9
clone size: -
J gene: TRBJ1-5
CDR3 DNA: TGTGCCAGCAGCGGGGGGGCAAGCAATCAGCCCCAGCATTTT
CDR3 protein: CASSGGASNQPQHF

D gene: -
V gene: TRBV20-1
clone size: few
J gene: TRBJ2-7
CDR3 DNA: TGCAGTGCTAGTCTGACAGGTCGTTACGAGCAGTACTTC
CDR3 protein: CSASLTGRYEQYF

D gene: -
V gene: TRBV5-1
clone size: -
J gene: TRBJ2-7
CDR3 DNA: TGCGCCAGCAGCTATTCGGTTGGGTCGGGGGACTACGAGCAGTACTTC
CDR3 protein: CASSYSVGSGDYEQYF

D gene: -
V gene: TRBV29-1
clone size: -
J gene: TRBJ2-5
CDR3 DNA: TGCAGCGTTGAAAGGGGATTTCAAGAGACCCAGTACTTC
CDR3 protein: CSVERGFQETQYF

D gene: -
V gene: TRBV12-3/TRBV12-4
clone size: few
J gene: TRBJ1-4
CDR3 DNA: TGTGCCAGCAGTTTAGGGGGGGCGCCTGAAAAACTGTTTTTT
CDR3 protein: CASSLGGAPEKLFF

D gene: -
V gene: TRBV7-9
clone size: many
J gene: TRBJ2-2
CDR3 DNA: TGTGCCAGCAGGGCTCCGAGGAGAGGGGACACCGGGGAGCTGTTTTTT
CDR3 protein: CASRAPRRGDTGELFF

D gene: -
V gene: TRBV4-1
clone size: -
J gene: TRBJ2-2
CDR3 DNA: TGCGCCAGCAGCCAAGATGCTCGAACCGGGGAGCTGTTTTTT
CDR3 protein: CASSQDARTGELFF

D gene: -
V gene: TRBV4-2
clone size: -
J gene: TRBJ2-5
CDR3 DNA: TGTGCCAGCAGCCAAAGAGAAGATCGGCTGTGGACCCAGTACTTC
CDR3 protein: CASSQREDRLWTQYF

D gene: TRBD1
V gene: TRBV23-1
clone size: many
J gene: TRBJ2-5
CDR3 DNA: TGCGCCAGCAGATCCGGGACAGAACATCAAGAGACCCAGTACTTC
CDR3 protein: CASRSGTEHQETQYF

D gene: TRBD1
V gene: TRBV6-6
clone size: few
J gene: TRBJ1-4
CDR3 DNA: TGTGCCAGCAGTCCCAGTGACAGGGCTGAAAAACTGTTTTTT
CDR3 protein: CASSPSDRAEKLFF

D gene: TRBD1
V gene: TRBV20-1
clone size: few
J gene: TRBJ1-6
CDR3 DNA: TGCAGTGTCCGGGACAGCTATAATTCACCCCTCCACTTT
CDR3 protein: CSVRDSYNSPLHF

D gene: -
V gene: TRBV15
clone size: -
J gene: TRBJ2-7
CDR3 DNA: TGTGCCACCAGCAGAGTGGTTTTTGGCAGGGACACCTACGAGCAGTACTTC
CDR3 protein: CATSRVVFGRDTYEQYF

D gene: TRBD2
V gene: TRBV7-2
clone size: few
J gene: TRBJ2-2
CDR3 DNA: TGTGCCAGCAGCTCGGGACTAGCGGTCACCGGGGAGCTGTTTTTT
CDR3 protein: CASSSGLAVTGELFF

D gene: -
V gene: TRBV10-3
clone size: -
J gene: TRBJ1-6
CDR3 DNA: TGTGCCATCACCCCAGGGAATAATTCACCCCTCCACTTT
CDR3 protein: CAITPGNNSPLHF

D gene: -
V gene: TRBV20-1
clone size: -
J gene: TRBJ2-1
CDR3 DNA: TGCAGTGCTAAAGAGGGGGGGTATGAGCAGTTCTTC
CDR3 protein: CSAKEGGYEQFF